Below are 5 T cell receptor beta chains sequenced from a single sample in a study of cytomegalovirus exposure and HLA in healthy donors. In the PCR, 60 Vbeta and 13 Jbeta primers were used. This table comes from immunoSEQ multiplex PCR, and its TCRdb copy is limited to in-frame clones, with some not included. The repertoire has 100,000 or so clones, approximately 69% of them found once; the top ten carry around 3.5%. The sample comprised PBMCs. The receptors stem from a man aged 25-40 years in good health and CMV-seronegative.

The V and J genes are TRBV6-6 and TRBJ1-2; 8 bases are a match to TRBD1. This CDR3 is 14 amino acids long. Unmatched junction bases numbered 6, after V lost 1 base and J lost 8 bases. Germline V CDR1 and CDR2: MNHNY, SVGAGI (reference sequence). The CDR3 DNA reads TGTGCCAGCAGTTACTTGGACAGGGACATCGGCTACACCTTC. It specifies CASSYLDRDIGYTF.

V is TRBV6-4 and J is TRBJ2-6; D unclear. CDR1 is MRHNA and CDR2 is SNTAGT in the germline V gene. V lost 4 bases and J 0 bases, leaving 4 bases between the germline ends. The CDR3 is made up of 14 amino acids. The CDR3 spells CASSADSGANVLTF. The DNA of the CDR3 is TGTGCCAGCAGTGCAGACTCTGGGGCCAACGTCCTGACTTTC.

V usage is TRBV5-1 and J usage is TRBJ2-3; D perhaps matches TRBD1 (5 bases). The CDR3 contains 15 residues. CDR1 and CDR2 (germline): SGHRS, YFSETQ. The V end was cut by 2 bases, the J end by 0 bases, with 10 bases between. CDR3 sequence: CASSFTQGSTDTQYF. CDR3 DNA: TGCGCCAGCAGCTTTACCCAGGGTAGCACAGATACGCAGTATTTT.

This rearrangement joins TRBV5-4 to TRBJ2-5; the match to TRBD1 covers 7 bases. The closer fit of TRBJ2-7 to the DNA end suggests the J call may be wrong. The length of the CDR3 is 15 residues. Germline values: CDR1 SGHNT, CDR2 YYREEE (reference sequence). The CDR3 here is CASSSNRGMAYEQYF. DNA for the CDR3: TGTGCCAGCAGCTCCAACAGGGGAATGGCCTACGAGCAGTACTTC.

This chain joins TRBV7-2 and TRBJ1-1; unclear D gene. Germline V gives CDR1 SGHTA, CDR2 FQGNSA. The CDR3 has 15 amino acids. V dropped 0 bases and J dropped 5 bases, with 13 bases sitting between them. The CDR3 DNA follows: TGTGCCAGCAGCTTAGCGCAAATAAGAGGGACTGAAGCTTTCTTT. Its translation: CASSLAQIRGTEAFF.